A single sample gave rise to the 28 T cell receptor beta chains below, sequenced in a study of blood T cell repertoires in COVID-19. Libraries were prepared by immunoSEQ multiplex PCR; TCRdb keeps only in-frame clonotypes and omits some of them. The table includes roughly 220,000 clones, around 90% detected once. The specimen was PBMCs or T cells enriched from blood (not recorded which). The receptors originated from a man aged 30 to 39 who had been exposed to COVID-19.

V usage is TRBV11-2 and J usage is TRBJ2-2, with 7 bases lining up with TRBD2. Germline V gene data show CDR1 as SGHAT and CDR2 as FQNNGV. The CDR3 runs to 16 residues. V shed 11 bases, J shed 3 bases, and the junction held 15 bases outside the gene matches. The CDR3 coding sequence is TGTGCCTGCACTATAGGGGCGGGGGAGCACACCGGGGAGCTGTTTTTT. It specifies CACTIGAGEHTGELFF.

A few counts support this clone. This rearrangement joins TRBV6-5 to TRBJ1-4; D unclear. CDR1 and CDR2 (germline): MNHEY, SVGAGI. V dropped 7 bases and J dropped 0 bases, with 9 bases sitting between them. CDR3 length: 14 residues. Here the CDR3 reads CASKHSTTNEKLFF. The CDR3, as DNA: TGTGCCAGCAAACACAGCACAACTAATGAAAAACTGTTTTTT.

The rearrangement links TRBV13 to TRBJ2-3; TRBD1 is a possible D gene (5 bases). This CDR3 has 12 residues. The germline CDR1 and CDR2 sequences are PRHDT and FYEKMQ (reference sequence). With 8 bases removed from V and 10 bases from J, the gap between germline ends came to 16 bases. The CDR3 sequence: CASGRLQAAQYF. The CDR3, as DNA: TGTGCCAGCGGTCGGTTACAGGCTGCGCAGTATTTT. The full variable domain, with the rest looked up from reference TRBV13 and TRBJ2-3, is AAGVIQSPRHLIKEKRETATLKCYPIPRHDTVYWYQQGPGQDPQFLISFYEKMQSDKGSIPDRFSAQQFSDYHSELNMSSLELGDSALYFCASGRLQAAQYFGPGTRLTVL.

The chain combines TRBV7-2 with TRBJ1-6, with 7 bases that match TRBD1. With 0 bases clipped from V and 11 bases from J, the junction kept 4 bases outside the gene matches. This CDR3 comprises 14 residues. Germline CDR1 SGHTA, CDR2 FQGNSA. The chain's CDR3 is CASSLAGQAAPLHF. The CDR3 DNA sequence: TGTGCCAGCAGCTTAGCCGGACAGGCCGCACCCCTCCACTTT.

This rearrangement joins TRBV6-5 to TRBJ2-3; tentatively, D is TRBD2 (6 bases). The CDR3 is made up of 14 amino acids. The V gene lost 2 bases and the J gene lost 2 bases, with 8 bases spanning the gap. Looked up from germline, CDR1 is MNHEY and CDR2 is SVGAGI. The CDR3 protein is CASSYGGFTDTQYF. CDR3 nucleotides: TGTGCCAGCAGTTACGGGGGGTTCACAGATACGCAGTATTTT.

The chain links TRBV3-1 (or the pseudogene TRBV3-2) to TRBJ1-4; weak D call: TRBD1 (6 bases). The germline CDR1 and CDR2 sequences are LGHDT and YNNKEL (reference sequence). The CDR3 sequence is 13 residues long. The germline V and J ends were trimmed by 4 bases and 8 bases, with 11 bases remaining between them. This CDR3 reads CASSPGVVEKLFF. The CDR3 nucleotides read TGTGCCAGCAGCCCAGGGGTGGTCGAAAAACTGTTTTTT.

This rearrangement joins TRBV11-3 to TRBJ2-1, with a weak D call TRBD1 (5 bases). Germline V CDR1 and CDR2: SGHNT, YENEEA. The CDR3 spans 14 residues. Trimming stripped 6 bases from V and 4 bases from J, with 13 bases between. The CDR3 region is CASSFRGAYNEQFF. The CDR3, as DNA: TGTGCCAGCAGTTTCCGTGGGGCGTACAATGAGCAGTTCTTC.

The CDR3 coding sequence is TGTGCCAGCTCACCACTGGACAGGGGGGACTATGGCTACACCTTC. Translating it yields CASSPLDRGDYGYTF. The chain links TRBV18 to TRBJ1-2; 10 bases line up with TRBD1. The V and J ends lost 1 base and 3 bases, in that order; junction bases with no gene match: 2. This CDR3 is 15 amino acids long. The germline gives CDR1 KGHSH, CDR2 LQKENI.

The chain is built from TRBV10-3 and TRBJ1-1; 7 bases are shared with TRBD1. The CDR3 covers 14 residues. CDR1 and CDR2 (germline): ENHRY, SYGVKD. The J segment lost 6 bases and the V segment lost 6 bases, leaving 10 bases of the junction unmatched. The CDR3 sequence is CAIRRQGESAEAFF. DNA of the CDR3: TGTGCCATCAGGCGGCAGGGGGAATCGGCTGAAGCTTTCTTT.

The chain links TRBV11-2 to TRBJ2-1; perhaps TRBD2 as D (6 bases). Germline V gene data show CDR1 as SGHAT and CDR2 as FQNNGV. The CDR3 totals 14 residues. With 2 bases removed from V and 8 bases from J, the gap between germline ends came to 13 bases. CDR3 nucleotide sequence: TGTGCCAGCAGCTTACTGAGGGGAGGCGATGAGCAGTTCTTC. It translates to CASSLLRGGDEQFF.

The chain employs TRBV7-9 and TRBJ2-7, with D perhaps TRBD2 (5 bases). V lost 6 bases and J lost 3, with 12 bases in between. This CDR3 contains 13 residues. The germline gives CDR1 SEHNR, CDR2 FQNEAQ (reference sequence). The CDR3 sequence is CASSFPGNYEQYF. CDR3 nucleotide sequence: TGTGCCAGCAGTTTCCCGGGGAACTACGAGCAGTACTTC. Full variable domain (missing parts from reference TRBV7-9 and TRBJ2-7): DTGVSQNPRHKITKRGQNVTFRCDPISEHNRLYWYRQTLGQGPEFLTYFQNEAQLEKSRLLSDRFSAERPKGSFSTLEIQRTEQGDSAMYLCASSFPGNYEQYFGPGTRLTVT.

The CDR3, as DNA: TGTGCCAGCAGCCGACCCCGGGACAGGGGGCATGGCTACACCTTC. This translates into CASSRPRDRGHGYTF. The chain combines TRBV4-2 with TRBJ1-2; 12 nucleotides line up with TRBD1. J lost 6 bases, V lost 4 bases, and 6 bases had no gene match. The CDR3 extends over 15 amino acids. Germline V gives CDR1 LGHNA, CDR2 YNFKEQ.

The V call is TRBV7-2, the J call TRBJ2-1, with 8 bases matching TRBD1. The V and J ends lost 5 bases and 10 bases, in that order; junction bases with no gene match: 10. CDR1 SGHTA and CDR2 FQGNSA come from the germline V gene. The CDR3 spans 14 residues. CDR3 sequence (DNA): TGTGCCAGCAGCCCCTTTGACAGGGGCCTAGAGCAGTTCTTC. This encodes CASSPFDRGLEQFF.

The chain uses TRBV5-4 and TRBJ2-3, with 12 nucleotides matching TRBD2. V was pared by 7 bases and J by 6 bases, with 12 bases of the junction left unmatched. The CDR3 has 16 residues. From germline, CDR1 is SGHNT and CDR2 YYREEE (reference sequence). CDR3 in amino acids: CASGSLAGGLSDTQYF. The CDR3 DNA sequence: TGTGCCAGCGGATCACTAGCGGGGGGCCTTTCGGATACGCAGTATTTT. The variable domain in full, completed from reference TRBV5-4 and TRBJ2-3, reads ETGVTQSPTHLIKTRGQQVTLRCSSQSGHNTVSWYQQALGQGPQFIFQYYREEENGRGNFPPRFSGLQFPNYSSELNVNALELDDSALYLCASGSLAGGLSDTQYFGPGTRLTVL.

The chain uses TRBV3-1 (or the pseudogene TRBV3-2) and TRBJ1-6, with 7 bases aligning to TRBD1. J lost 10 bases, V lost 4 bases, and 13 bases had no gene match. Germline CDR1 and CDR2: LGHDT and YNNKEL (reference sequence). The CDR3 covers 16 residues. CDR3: CASSRRSGTVFSPLHF. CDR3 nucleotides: TGTGCCAGCAGCCGTCGTTCCGGGACAGTTTTCTCACCCCTCCACTTT.

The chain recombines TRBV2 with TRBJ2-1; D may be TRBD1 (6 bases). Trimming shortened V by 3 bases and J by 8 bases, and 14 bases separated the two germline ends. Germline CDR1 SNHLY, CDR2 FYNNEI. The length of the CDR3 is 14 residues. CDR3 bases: TGTGCCAGCAGTGACCTCCAGGGGATGGATGAGCAGTTCTTC. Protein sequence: CASSDLQGMDEQFF.

The CDR3 region is CASSIQGASEKLFF. CDR3 DNA: TGTGCCAGTAGTATCCAGGGGGCGAGTGAAAAACTGTTTTTT. This rearrangement joins TRBV19 to TRBJ1-4, with 8 nucleotides matching TRBD1. Per the germline V gene, CDR1 is LNHDA and CDR2 is SQIVND (reference sequence). The V segment lost 3 bases and the J segment 7 bases; nucleotides outside the gene matches: 4. CDR3 size: 14 residues.

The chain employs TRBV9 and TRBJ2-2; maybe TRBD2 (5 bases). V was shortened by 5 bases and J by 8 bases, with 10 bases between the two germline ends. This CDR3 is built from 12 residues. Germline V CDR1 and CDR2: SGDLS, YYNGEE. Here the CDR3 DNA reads TGTGCCAGCAGGCCCGGAGGAGGGGAGCTGTTTTTT. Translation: CASRPGGGELFF.

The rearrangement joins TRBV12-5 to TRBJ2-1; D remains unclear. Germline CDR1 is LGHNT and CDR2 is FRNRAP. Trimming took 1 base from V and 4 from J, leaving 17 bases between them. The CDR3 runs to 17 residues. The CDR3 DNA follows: TGTGCTAGTGGTTTGGCCTCCTCGACAACACGTTACAATGAGCAGTTCTTC. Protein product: CASGLASSTTRYNEQFF.

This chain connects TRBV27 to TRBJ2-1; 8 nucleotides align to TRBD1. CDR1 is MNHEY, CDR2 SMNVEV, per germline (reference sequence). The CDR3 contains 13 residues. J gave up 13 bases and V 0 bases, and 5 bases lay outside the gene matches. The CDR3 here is CASSLSLGTGQFF. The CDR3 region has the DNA TGTGCCAGCAGTTTATCACTCGGGACAGGACAGTTCTTC.

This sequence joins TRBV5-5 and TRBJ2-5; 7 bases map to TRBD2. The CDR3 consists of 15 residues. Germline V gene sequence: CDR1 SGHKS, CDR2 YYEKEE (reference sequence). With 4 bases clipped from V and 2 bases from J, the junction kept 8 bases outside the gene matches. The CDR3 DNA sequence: TGTGCCAGCAGCGCTGGGGGGGGAGGGCAAGAGACCCAGTACTTC. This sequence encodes CASSAGGGGQETQYF.

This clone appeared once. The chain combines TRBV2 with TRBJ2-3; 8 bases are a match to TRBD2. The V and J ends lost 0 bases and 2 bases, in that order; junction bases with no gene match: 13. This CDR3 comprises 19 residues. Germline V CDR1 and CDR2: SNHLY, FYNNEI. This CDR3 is CASSEALRFEAGDTDTQYF. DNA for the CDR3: TGTGCCAGCAGTGAAGCGCTTAGGTTCGAAGCGGGGGACACAGATACGCAGTATTTT.

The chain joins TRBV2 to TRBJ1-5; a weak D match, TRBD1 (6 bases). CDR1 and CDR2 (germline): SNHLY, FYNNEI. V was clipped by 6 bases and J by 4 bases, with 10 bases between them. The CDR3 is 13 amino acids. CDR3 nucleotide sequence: TGTGCCAGCAGCGAACAGGGAAATCAGCCCCAGCATTTT. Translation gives CASSEQGNQPQHF.

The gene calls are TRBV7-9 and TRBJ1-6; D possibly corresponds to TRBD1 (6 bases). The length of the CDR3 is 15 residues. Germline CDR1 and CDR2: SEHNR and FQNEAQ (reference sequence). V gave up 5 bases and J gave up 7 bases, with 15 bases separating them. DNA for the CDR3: TGTGCCAGCAGCCGAAACAGGGTGACGAATTCACCCCTCCACTTT. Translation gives CASSRNRVTNSPLHF.

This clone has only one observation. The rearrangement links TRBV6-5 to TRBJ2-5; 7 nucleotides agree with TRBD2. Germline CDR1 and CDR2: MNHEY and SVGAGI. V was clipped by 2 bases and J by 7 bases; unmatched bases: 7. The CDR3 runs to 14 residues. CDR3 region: CASSYSWWEGTQYF. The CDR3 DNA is TGTGCCAGCAGTTACAGTTGGTGGGAGGGGACCCAGTACTTC.

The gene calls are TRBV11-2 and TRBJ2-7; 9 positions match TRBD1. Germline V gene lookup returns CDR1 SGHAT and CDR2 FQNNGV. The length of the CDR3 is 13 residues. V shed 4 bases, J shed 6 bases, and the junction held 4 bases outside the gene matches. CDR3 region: CASSSYRGPEQYF. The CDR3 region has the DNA TGTGCCAGCAGCTCATACAGGGGGCCCGAGCAGTACTTC.

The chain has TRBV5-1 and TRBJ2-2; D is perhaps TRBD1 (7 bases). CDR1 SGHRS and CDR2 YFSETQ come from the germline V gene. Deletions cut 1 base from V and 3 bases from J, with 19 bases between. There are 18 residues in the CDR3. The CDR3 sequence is CASSLRGTASLDTGELFF. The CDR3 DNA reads TGCGCCAGCAGCTTGCGCGGGACAGCAAGCCTCGACACCGGGGAGCTGTTTTTT.

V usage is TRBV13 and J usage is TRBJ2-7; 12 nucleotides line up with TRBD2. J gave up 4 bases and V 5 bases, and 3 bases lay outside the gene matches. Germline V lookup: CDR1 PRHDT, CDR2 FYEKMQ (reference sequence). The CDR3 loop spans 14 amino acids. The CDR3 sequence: CASSIGTSGYEQYF. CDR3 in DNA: TGTGCCAGCAGCATCGGGACTAGCGGGTACGAGCAGTACTTC. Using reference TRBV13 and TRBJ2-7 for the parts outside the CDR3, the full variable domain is AAGVIQSPRHLIKEKRETATLKCYPIPRHDTVYWYQQGPGQDPQFLISFYEKMQSDKGSIPDRFSAQQFSDYHSELNMSSLELGDSALYFCASSIGTSGYEQYFGPGTRLTVT.